This record covers a single T cell receptor (beta chain). These data are taken from a study of PD-L1 blockade in urothelial cancer. Study background: About 85% of the 29 patients were men whose urothelial cancer was bladder-origin. At 6 weeks and at 3 weeks (second dose) after treatment start, blood was analyzed. Blood-derived samples held a median approximately 140,000 T cells.

TCR analog templates of synthetic origin were spiked into each PCR. Only in-frame clones appear in the TCRdb table, and some are missing; sequencing was by immunoSEQ multiplex PCR. The table has some 40,000 clones, more than 70% seen once; the top ten hold roughly 25%. The time point here: pretreatment peripheral blood. The CDR3 spans 15 residues. V gave up 1 base and J gave up 9 bases; unmatched junction bases: 8. Germline lookup yields CDR1 MNHEY and CDR2 SMNVEV (reference sequence). This chain joins TRBV27 and TRBJ2-1, with TRBD2 matching over 8 bases. The sequenced sample was PBMCs, obtained around atezolizumab (anti-PD-L1) treatment. The TCR was taken from a donor aged 40 or over with urothelial cancer. CDR3 DNA sequence: TGTGCCAGCAGTTTATTTACGGGAGGGCCCGTTGAGCAGTTCTTC. Its protein is CASSLFTGGPVEQFF.